The 10 T cell receptor beta chains below come from one sample, sequenced in a study of T-cell memory formation after mild COVID-19 (dated by TCRdb to the early 2020s). The library was generated by 5' RACE. The run used an Illumina NovaSeq 6000. TCRdb trimmed public reads at Q25 via fastp, called clones via MiXCR and kept in-frame beta chains. Under each unique CDR3 protein, matching rows form one entry showing the most common genes and DNA. The table for this sample lists fewer than 600,000 distinct CDR3 sequences; approximately 21% of them were counted only once. The ten biggest clones cover about 8.2% of the sample. Sequencing was done on a sample of PBMCs or a T cell subset sorted from them (not recorded which). Receptors were obtained from an adult woman who had mild COVID-19 (a few samples of this study predate the infection). The sample titles of this study are shuffled in the database, so cell type and time point are left out; the donor was told from shared clones.

The table lists this clonotype with a few counts. The chain joins TRBV30 to TRBJ2-2; D tentatively fits TRBD1 or TRBD2 (5 bases each). The CDR3 is 15 residues long. Germline CDR1 GTSNPN, CDR2 SVGIG (reference sequence). Trimming removed 5 bases at V and 4 bases at J, with 17 bases between. This CDR3 reads CAWRDGTSGTGELFF. The CDR3 DNA sequence: TGTGCCTGGCGGGACGGTACCTCGGGCACCGGGGAGCTGTTTTTT. Looking up the rest from reference TRBV30 and TRBJ2-2 gives the full variable domain: SQTIHQWPATLVQPVGSPLSLECTVEGTSNPNLYWYRQAAGRGLQLLFYSVGIGQISSEVPQNLSASRPQDRQFILSSKKLLLSDSGFYLCAWRDGTSGTGELFFGEGSRLTVL.

The chain uses TRBV30 and TRBJ2-1, with TRBD2 matching over 10 bases. Germline V lookup: CDR1 GTSNPN, CDR2 SVGIG (reference sequence). The CDR3 consists of 17 residues. V lost 0 bases, J lost 10 bases, and 15 bases stayed unmatched. The CDR3 bases are TGTGCCTGGAGTGTTTTGGGCCGAGCGGGAGGGTGGAAGGAGCAGTTCTTC. This encodes CAWSVLGRAGGWKEQFF.

In this sample, this clonotype turned up a few times. The chain joins TRBV6-5 to TRBJ1-1; D is uncertain. The V end was cut by 0 bases, the J end by 8 bases, with 13 bases between. Germline CDR1 reads MNHEY; CDR2 reads SVGAGI. CDR3 length: 14 amino acids. The CDR3 sequence: CASSYSYGTQEAFF. CDR3 nucleotide sequence: TGTGCCAGCAGTTACTCTTACGGAACTCAGGAAGCTTTCTTT.

This clonotype showed up just a few times. The chain employs TRBV4-3 and TRBJ2-5; a weak D match, TRBD1 (6 bases). The CDR3 is 14 amino acids. The V and J ends lost 2 bases and 5 bases respectively, with 12 bases between them. Looked up from germline, CDR1 is LGHNA and CDR2 is YSLEER. The CDR3 DNA follows: TGCGCCAGCAGCCAACAAACAGGGTTGGAGACCCAGTACTTC. Translating gives CASSQQTGLETQYF.

The chain joins TRBV4-3 to TRBJ1-1; D unclear. This CDR3 has 17 amino acids. Germline V gives CDR1 LGHNA, CDR2 YSLEER. V lost 0 bases, J lost 3 bases, and 17 bases lay in between. The CDR3 loop reads CASSQEFSGPGYTEAFF. The DNA for the CDR3 is TGCGCCAGCAGCCAAGAGTTTTCCGGTCCCGGGTACACTGAAGCTTTCTTT.

This clonotype was detected many times. The chain carries TRBV2 and TRBJ2-5; D gene ambiguous. Trimming cost V 4 bases and J 5 bases, with 11 bases left between them. Looked up from germline, CDR1 is SNHLY and CDR2 is FYNNEI. The CDR3 consists of 13 residues. The CDR3 DNA reads as TGTGCCAGCAGTGCCGGTAGCCGGGAGACCCAGTACTTC. Translating it yields CASSAGSRETQYF.

This clonotype was seen more than once but under ten times. The V gene is TRBV12-3 or TRBV12-4, the J gene TRBJ1-5; 8 nucleotides match TRBD1. The CDR3 contains 14 residues. V shed 3 bases and J 5 bases; nucleotides not matched to a gene: 3. The CDR3 spells CASSLTQGDQPQHF. The CDR3 nucleotides read TGTGCCAGCAGTTTGACACAGGGGGATCAGCCCCAGCATTTT.

The rearrangement links TRBV7-8 to TRBJ2-6, with TRBD1 matching over 7 bases. CDR1 is SGHVS, CDR2 FQNEAQ, per germline. The CDR3 contains 17 residues. V lost 6 bases, J lost 0 bases, and 8 bases stayed unmatched. CDR3 sequence (DNA): TGTGCCAGCAGGACCACAGGGGAGAGCTCTGGGGCCAACGTCCTGACTTTC. Its protein product is CASRTTGESSGANVLTF.

This clonotype was seen many times. The rearrangement joins TRBV5-1 to TRBJ1-1; D might be TRBD1 (5 bases). The CDR3 is made up of 15 amino acids. The germline V and J ends were trimmed by 5 bases and 0 bases, with 14 bases remaining between them. Per the germline V gene, CDR1 is SGHRS and CDR2 is YFSETQ. The CDR3 loop reads CASRTSGGLNTEAFF. The CDR3 nucleotides read TGCGCCAGCAGAACTTCGGGGGGTCTGAACACTGAAGCTTTCTTT.

The chain employs TRBV12-3 or TRBV12-4 and TRBJ2-1; D gene uncertain. V lost 5 bases, J lost 13 bases, and 12 bases lay in between. CDR3 size: 11 residues. The CDR3 sequence is CASSIMANQFF. In DNA, the CDR3 is TGTGCCAGCAGTATCATGGCAAACCAGTTCTTC.